Listed here are 11 T cell receptor beta chains from one sample, sequenced in a study of control samples from healthy donors and cancer patients. Clones were sequenced by immunoSEQ multiplex PCR, and TCRdb holds only the in-frame ones, with some missing. The sample has about 120,000 clones, around 92% seen once. Source material: PBMCs. The receptors shown here come from a man older than 75 with head and neck cancer.

The chain combines TRBV4-1 with TRBJ2-1; 8 bases match TRBD2. The V segment lost 1 base and the J segment 9 bases; nucleotides outside the gene matches: 5. The CDR3 runs 14 residues. Per germline, CDR1 MGHRA and CDR2 YSYEKL. The CDR3 sequence: CASSQVWLAGEQFF. Written as DNA, the CDR3 is TGCGCCAGCAGCCAAGTTTGGCTAGCGGGTGAGCAGTTCTTC.

In this sample, this clone turned up once. The chain has TRBV6-5 and TRBJ1-4; no clear D gene. The germline gives CDR1 MNHEY, CDR2 SVGAGI. CDR3 length equals 14 residues. V gave up 0 bases and J gave up 10 bases, with 12 bases separating them. The CDR3 region has the DNA TGTGCCAGCAGTTACTCGACGGGCTCGGGAAAACTGTTTTTT. Translation: CASSYSTGSGKLFF.

The rearrangement uses TRBV5-1 and TRBJ2-5; D is undetermined. The V gene lost 1 base and the J gene lost 1 base, with 14 bases spanning the gap. Germline V gene lookup returns CDR1 SGHRS and CDR2 YFSETQ. CDR3 length: 16 amino acids. CDR3 amino acids: CASSLSVLPTQETQYF. CDR3 nucleotides: TGCGCCAGCAGCTTGAGTGTCTTGCCGACCCAAGAGACCCAGTACTTC. The whole variable domain, filled in from reference TRBV5-1 and TRBJ2-5, reads KAGVTQTPRYLIKTRGQQVTLSCSPISGHRSVSWYQQTPGQGLQFLFEYFSETQRNKGNFPGRFSGRQFSNSRSEMNVSTLELGDSALYLCASSLSVLPTQETQYFGPGTRLLVL.

The chain combines TRBV6-5 with TRBJ1-5; a possible D gene is TRBD1 (5 bases). Germline CDR1 MNHEY, CDR2 SVGAGI. The CDR3 covers 15 residues. Between the trimmed V and J ends, which lost 10 bases and 5 bases, there was a span of 21 bases. The CDR3 region is CATHTVFWDDQPQHF. The CDR3 DNA follows: TGTGCCACCCATACCGTTTTCTGGGACGATCAGCCCCAGCATTTT.

V and J are TRBV12-3 or TRBV12-4 and TRBJ1-5; D is undetermined. CDR3 length: 12 amino acids. V was trimmed by 2 bases and J by 7 bases, leaving 6 bases between them. The CDR3 loop reads CASSLRLQPQHF. Written as DNA, the CDR3 is TGTGCCAGCAGTTTACGGCTCCAGCCCCAGCATTTT.

In DNA form, the CDR3 reads TGTGCCAGCAGCCCCCGGACAGGGCAAGGCTACACCTTC. This encodes CASSPRTGQGYTF. The chain links TRBV11-2 to TRBJ1-2; 8 nucleotides line up with TRBD1. V was clipped by 5 bases and J by 8 bases; unmatched bases: 7. The CDR3 is 13 amino acids. Germline CDR1 reads SGHAT; CDR2 reads FQNNGV.

DNA for the CDR3: TGTGCCAGCAGCCCCGGCGGGCTGAAGGCCTACGAGCAGTACTTC. It yields the protein CASSPGGLKAYEQYF. The chain carries TRBV7-8 and TRBJ2-7; tentatively, D is TRBD2 (5 bases). The germline CDR1 and CDR2 sequences are SGHVS and FQNEAQ. This CDR3 comprises 15 residues. V shed 5 bases and J shed 2 bases, with 16 bases lying between them.

CDR3 in amino acids: CASSPLTGGPGNTGELFF. The CDR3 coding sequence is TGTGCCAGCTCACCACTGACGGGGGGGCCCGGGAACACCGGGGAGCTGTTTTTT. The rearrangement links TRBV18 to TRBJ2-2, with TRBD2 matching over 8 bases. The V gene end was trimmed by 1 base and the J gene end by 1 base; junction bases not matched to a gene: 8. CDR1 KGHSH and CDR2 LQKENI come from the germline V gene. The CDR3 contains 18 residues.

The chain combines TRBV6-5 with TRBJ2-3; no clear D gene. This CDR3 spans 12 amino acids. Germline V gene sequence: CDR1 MNHEY, CDR2 SVGAGI. V was pared by 4 bases and J by 9 bases, with 11 bases between. This chain's CDR3 is CASSFSAGTQYF. CDR3 DNA sequence: TGTGCCAGCAGTTTCAGTGCTGGGACGCAGTATTTT.

This chain connects TRBV10-1 to TRBJ2-7; D gene uncertain. The CDR3 is 11 amino acids. CDR1 and CDR2 (germline): WNHNN, SYGVQD (reference sequence). Deletions cut 11 bases from V and 6 bases from J, with 14 bases between. The CDR3 DNA reads TGCGCCCATGGGCAGTTTTGCGAGCAGTACTTC. It yields the protein CAHGQFCEQYF.

The chain combines TRBV30 with TRBJ1-1; D gene uncertain. The CDR3 runs 13 residues. V lost 0 bases and J 3 bases, leaving 8 bases between the germline ends. Germline loops: CDR1 GTSNPN, CDR2 SVGIG (reference sequence). The CDR3 sequence is CAWSVTSHTEAFF. Here the CDR3 DNA reads TGTGCCTGGAGTGTAACCAGTCACACTGAAGCTTTCTTT.